This T cell receptor (beta chain) was observed in a study of blood T cell repertoires in COVID-19. As for the study in general: Acute and convalescent COVID-19 samples came from the United States, Italy and Spain. The analysed material was cDNA or gDNA that came from T cells, B-cell-depleted T cells, or PBMCs.

The table came from immunoSEQ multiplex PCR; TCRdb's copy has only in-frame clones and leaves some out. The top ten clones hold roughly 5% of a sample with 90,000 or so clones, 75% to 90% of them seen once. V was trimmed by 0 bases and J by 2 bases, leaving 7 bases between them. Germline CDR1 LGHDT, CDR2 YNNKEL (reference sequence). This CDR3 has 14 residues. This chain uses TRBV3-1 (or the pseudogene TRBV3-2) with TRBJ1-1, with D unclear. This sequence was found in a man between 60 and 70 years old with COVID-19, enrolled during active disease. The specimen sequenced was peripheral blood. DNA for the CDR3: TGTGCCAGCAGCCAAGATCTTCTCAACACTGAAGCTTTCTTT. Translated: CASSQDLLNTEAFF.